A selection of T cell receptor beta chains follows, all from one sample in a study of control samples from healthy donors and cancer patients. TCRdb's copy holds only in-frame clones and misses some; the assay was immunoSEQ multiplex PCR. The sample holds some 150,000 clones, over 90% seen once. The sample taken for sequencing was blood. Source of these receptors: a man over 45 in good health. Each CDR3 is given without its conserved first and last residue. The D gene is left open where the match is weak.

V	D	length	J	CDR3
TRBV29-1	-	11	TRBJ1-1	SVVKFGLGEAF
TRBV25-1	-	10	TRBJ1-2	ASSEGIYGYT
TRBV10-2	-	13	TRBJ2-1	ASSDGGRGVNEQF
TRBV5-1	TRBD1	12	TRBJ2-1	ASSGGTGINEQF
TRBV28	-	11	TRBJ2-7	ASTPGVSYEQY
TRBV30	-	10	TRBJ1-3	AWKGLGNTIY
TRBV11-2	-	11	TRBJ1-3	ASSLTVSDTIY
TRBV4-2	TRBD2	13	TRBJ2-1	ASSPLKAGGNEQF
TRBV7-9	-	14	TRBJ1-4	ASSLAPGPGIQKLF
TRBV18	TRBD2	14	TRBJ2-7	ASSPGSGRTSYEQY
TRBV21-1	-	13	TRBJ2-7	ASSKAASGSHEQY
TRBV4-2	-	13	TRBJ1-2	ASSQTSGPQYGYT
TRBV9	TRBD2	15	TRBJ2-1	ASSVGTSGSSFDEQF
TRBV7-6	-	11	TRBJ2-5	ASSILVEETQY
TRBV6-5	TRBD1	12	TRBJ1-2	ASSTPTGRYGYT
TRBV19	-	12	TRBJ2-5	ASSIVGSLETQY
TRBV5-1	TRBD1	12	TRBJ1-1	ASSFGQGSTEAF
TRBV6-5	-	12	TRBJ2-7	ASSYRSFDYEQY
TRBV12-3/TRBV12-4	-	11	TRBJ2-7	ASSQGFLHEQY
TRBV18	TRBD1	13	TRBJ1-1	ASSRPTGWNTEAF
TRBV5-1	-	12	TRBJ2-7	APLVGESPYEQY
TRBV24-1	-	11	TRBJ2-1	ATSDLRRGEQF
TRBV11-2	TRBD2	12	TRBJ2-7	ASSLDSASGNMD
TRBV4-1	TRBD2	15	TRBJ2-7	ASSQEGSSGTSYEQY
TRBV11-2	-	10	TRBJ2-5	ASSPLGETQY
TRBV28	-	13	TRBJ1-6	ASSTGRLNNSPLH
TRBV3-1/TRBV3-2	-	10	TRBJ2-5	ASSQAWETQY
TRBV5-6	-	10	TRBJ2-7	ASSKAYYEQY
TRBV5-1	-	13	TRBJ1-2	ASSLNAGANYGYT
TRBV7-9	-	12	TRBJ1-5	ASSLIGGDQPQH
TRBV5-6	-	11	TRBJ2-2	ASSPTGTGELF
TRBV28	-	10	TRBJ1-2	ASSADRFGYT
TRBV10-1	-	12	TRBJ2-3	ASGDRGRTDTQY
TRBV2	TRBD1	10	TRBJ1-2	ASSQGVRGYT
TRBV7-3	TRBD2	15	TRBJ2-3	ASSSLTSGRGTDTQY
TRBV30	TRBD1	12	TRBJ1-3	AWSKGGSGNTIY
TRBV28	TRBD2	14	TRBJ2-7	ASSSRSGIVPYEQY
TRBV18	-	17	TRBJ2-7	ASSPLNVRLSSSGNEQY
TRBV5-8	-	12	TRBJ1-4	ASSPDGQNEKLF
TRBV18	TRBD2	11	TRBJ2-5	ASSTGGKETQY
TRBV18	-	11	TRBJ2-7	ASSVTAAYEQY
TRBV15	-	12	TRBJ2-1	ATSPRDWNNEQF
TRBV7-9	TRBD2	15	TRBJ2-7	ASSSGLAGVFSYEQY
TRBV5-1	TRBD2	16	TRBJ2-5	ASSPGLAGGPVGETQY
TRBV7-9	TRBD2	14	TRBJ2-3	ASSLRLAGSTDTQY
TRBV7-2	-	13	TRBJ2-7	ASSLEGGAWDEQY
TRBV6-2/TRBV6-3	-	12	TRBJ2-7	ASRYRDGYYEQY
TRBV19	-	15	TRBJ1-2	ASSSSRTVHPIYGYT
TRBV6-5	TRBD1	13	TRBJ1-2	ASSPGGWGAYGYT
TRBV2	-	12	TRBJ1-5	ASREGRRNQPQH
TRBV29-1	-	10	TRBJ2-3	SVDPSTDTQY
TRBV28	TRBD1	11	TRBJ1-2	ASSRGQNPGYT
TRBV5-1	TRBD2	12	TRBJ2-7	ASRLASGNYEQY